The T cell receptor (beta chain) described here comes from a study of blood T cell repertoires in COVID-19. Study-level information: COVID-19 samples from acute and convalescent phases originated in the United States, Italy and Spain. Sources were T cells, B-cell-depleted T cells, or PBMCs; the material itself was cDNA or gDNA.

In the authors' workflow: Nucleated cell number was recorded as an estimate derived from reference gene primer amplification. The data were produced by immunoSEQ multiplex PCR, yet TCRdb's version contains in-frame clones alone and is incomplete. V and J calls plus clone size are reproduced from that table; the DNA served to infer D and trimming. There are roughly 500,000 clones in the sample; approximately 89% occur only once, and 0.9% lies in the top ten. As regards this clone: The sample carries other DNA sequences with the same CDR3.

Seattle's enrolled individuals joined amid active infection and were then monitored longitudinally. The germline V gene has CDR1 MGHRA and CDR2 YSYEKL. Trimming cost V 1 base and J 2 bases, with 10 bases left between them. The CDR3 loop spans 15 amino acids. This receptor was obtained from a young man with COVID-19, enrolled during active disease. Sequenced: peripheral blood. The chain joins TRBV4-1 to TRBJ2-3; TRBD1 is a possible D gene (5 bases). CDR3 residues: CASSQVTGYTDTQYF. In nucleotides, the CDR3 is TGCGCCAGCAGCCAAGTAACAGGCTACACAGATACGCAGTATTTT.